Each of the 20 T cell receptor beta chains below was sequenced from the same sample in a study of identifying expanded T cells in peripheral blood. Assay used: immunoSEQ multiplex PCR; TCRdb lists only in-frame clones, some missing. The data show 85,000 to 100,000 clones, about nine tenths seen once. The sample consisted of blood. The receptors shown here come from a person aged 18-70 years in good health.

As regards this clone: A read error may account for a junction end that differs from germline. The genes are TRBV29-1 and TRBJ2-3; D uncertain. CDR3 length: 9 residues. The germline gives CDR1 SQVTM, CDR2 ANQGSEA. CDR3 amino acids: CSVGRFSDF. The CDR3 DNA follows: TGCAGCGTTGGGCGTTTTTCGGATTTT.

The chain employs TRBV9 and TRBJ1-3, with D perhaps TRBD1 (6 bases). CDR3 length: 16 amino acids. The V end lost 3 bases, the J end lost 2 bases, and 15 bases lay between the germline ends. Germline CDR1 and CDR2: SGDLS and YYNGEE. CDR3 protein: CASSGTGASAGNTIYF. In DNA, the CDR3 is TGTGCCAGCAGCGGTACGGGGGCCAGTGCTGGAAACACCATATATTTT.

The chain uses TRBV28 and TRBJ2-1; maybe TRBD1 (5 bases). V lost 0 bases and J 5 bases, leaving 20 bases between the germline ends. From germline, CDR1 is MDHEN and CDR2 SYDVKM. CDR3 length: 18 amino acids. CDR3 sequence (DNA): TGTGCCAGCAGTTTATGGGCAGGGTCCTTCCCAGTGAACAATGAGCAGTTCTTC. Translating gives CASSLWAGSFPVNNEQFF.

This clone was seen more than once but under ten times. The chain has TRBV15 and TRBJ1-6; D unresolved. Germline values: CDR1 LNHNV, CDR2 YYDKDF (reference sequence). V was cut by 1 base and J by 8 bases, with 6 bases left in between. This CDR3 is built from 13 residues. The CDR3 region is CATSRVRDSPLHF. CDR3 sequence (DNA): TGTGCCACCAGCAGAGTTCGGGATTCACCCCTCCACTTT. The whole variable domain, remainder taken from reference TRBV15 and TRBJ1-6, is DAMVIQNPRYQVTQFGKPVTLSCSQTLNHNVMYWYQQKSSQAPKLLFHYYDKDFNNEADTPDNFQSRRPNTSFCFLDIRSPGLGDTAMYLCATSRVRDSPLHFGNGTRLTVT.

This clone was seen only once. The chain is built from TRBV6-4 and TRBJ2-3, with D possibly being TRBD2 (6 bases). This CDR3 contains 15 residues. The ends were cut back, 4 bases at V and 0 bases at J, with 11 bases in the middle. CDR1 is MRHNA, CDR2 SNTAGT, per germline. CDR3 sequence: CASSASSGSTDTQYF. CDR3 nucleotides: TGTGCCAGCAGTGCCTCGAGCGGGAGCACAGATACGCAGTATTTT.

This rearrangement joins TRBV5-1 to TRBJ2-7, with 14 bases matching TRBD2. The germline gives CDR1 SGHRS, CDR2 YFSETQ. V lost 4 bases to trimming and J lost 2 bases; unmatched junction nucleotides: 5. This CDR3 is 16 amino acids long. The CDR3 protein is CASSEPGLAGAYEQYF. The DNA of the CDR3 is TGCGCCAGCAGCGAGCCGGGACTAGCGGGGGCCTACGAGCAGTACTTC.

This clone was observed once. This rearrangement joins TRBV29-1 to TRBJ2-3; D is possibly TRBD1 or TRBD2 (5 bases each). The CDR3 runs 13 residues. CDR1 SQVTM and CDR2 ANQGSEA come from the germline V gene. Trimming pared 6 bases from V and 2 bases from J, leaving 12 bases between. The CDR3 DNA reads TGCAGCGTCTTATTTGGGACCACAGATACGCAGTATTTT. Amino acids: CSVLFGTTDTQYF.

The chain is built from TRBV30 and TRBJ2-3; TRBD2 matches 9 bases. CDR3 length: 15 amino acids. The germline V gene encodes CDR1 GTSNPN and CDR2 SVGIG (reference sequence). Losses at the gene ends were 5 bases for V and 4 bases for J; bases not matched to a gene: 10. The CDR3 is CAWFHPAGGPDTQYF. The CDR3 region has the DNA TGTGCCTGGTTCCACCCCGCGGGAGGGCCAGATACGCAGTATTTT. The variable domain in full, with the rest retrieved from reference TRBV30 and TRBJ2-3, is SQTIHQWPATLVQPVGSPLSLECTVEGTSNPNLYWYRQAAGRGLQLLFYSVGIGQISSEVPQNLSASRPQDRQFILSSKKLLLSDSGFYLCAWFHPAGGPDTQYFGPGTRLTVL.

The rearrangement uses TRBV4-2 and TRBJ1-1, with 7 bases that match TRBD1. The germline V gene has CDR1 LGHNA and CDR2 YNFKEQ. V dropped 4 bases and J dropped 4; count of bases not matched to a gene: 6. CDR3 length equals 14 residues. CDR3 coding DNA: TGTGCCAGCAGCCCAGAAGGACAGGTCACTGAAGCTTTCTTT. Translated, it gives CASSPEGQVTEAFF.

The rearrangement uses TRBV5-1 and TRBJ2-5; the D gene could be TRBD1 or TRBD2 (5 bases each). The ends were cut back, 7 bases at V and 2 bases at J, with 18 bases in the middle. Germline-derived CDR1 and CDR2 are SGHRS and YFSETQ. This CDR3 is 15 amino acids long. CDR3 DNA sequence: TGCGCCAGCGGTTATGGGGACGTTTTGCAAGAGACCCAGTACTTC. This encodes CASGYGDVLQETQYF.

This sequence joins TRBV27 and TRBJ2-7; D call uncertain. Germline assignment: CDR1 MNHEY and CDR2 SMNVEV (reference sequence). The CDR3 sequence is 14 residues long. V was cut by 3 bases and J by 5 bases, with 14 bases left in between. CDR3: CASSFSAPNHEQYF. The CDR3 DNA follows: TGTGCCAGCAGTTTTAGTGCTCCGAACCACGAGCAGTACTTC.

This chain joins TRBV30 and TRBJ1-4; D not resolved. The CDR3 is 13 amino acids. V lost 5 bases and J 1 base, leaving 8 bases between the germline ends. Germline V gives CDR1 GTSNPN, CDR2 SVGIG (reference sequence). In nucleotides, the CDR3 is TGTGCCTGGGCGAGGAGAACTAATGAAAAACTGTTTTTT. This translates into CAWARRTNEKLFF. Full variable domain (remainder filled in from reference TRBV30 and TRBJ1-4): SQTIHQWPATLVQPVGSPLSLECTVEGTSNPNLYWYRQAAGRGLQLLFYSVGIGQISSEVPQNLSASRPQDRQFILSSKKLLLSDSGFYLCAWARRTNEKLFFGSGTQLSVL.

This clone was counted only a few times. The CDR3 sequence: CSAAGPDFNEQFF. The CDR3 DNA reads as TGCAGCGCTGCCGGGCCAGACTTCAATGAGCAGTTCTTC. The chain joins TRBV29-1 to TRBJ2-1; no clear D. Trimming pared 7 bases from V and 6 bases from J, leaving 16 bases between. The germline V gene encodes CDR1 SQVTM and CDR2 ANQGSEA. The CDR3 is 13 amino acids.

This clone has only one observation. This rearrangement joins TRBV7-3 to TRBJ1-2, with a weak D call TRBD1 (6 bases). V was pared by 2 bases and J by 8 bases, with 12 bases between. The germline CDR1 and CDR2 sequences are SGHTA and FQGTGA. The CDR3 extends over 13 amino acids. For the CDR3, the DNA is TGTGCCAGCAGCTTAGTGGCAGGGGAAGGCTACACCTTC. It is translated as CASSLVAGEGYTF.

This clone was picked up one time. CDR3 amino acids: CASGTGDRDEQYF. For the CDR3, the DNA is TGTGCCAGCGGAACAGGGGATCGGGACGAGCAGTACTTC. This chain links TRBV7-8 with TRBJ2-7, with 7 bases identical to TRBD1. Germline loops: CDR1 SGHVS, CDR2 FQNEAQ. V shed 8 bases, J shed 5 bases, and the junction held 9 bases outside the gene matches. The CDR3 length is 13 residues.

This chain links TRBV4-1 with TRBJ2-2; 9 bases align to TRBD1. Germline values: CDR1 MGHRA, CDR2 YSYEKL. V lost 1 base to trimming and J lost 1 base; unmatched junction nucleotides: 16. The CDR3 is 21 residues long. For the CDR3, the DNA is TGCGCCAGCAGCCAAGCGACCCCCGGGACAGGGCAACTTTGGAACACCGGGGAGCTGTTTTTT. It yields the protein CASSQATPGTGQLWNTGELFF.

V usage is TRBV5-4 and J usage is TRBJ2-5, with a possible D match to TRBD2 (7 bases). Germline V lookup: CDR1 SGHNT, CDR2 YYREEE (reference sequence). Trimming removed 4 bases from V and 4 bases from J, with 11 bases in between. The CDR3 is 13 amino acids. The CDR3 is CASSPAGAETQYF. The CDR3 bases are TGTGCCAGCAGCCCGGCGGGGGCAGAGACCCAGTACTTC.

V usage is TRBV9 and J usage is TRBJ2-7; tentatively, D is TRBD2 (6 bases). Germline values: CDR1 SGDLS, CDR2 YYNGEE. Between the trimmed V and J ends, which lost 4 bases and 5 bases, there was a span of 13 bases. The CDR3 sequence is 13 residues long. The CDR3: CASSPGGEDEQYF. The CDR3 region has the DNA TGTGCCAGCAGCCCCGGGGGTGAGGACGAGCAGTACTTC.

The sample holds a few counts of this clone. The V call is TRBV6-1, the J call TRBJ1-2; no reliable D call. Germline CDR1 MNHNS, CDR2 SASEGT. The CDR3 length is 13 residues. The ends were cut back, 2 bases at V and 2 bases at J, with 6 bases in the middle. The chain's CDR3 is CASSEQENYGYTF. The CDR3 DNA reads TGTGCCAGCAGTGAACAGGAAAACTATGGCTACACCTTC.

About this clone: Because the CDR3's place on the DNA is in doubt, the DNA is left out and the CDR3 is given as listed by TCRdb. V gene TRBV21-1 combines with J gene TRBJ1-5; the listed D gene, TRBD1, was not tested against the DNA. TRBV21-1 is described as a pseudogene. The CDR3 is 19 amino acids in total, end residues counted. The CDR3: CASYLCRGLQPGDNQPQHF.